This TCR beta chain was recorded in a study of read filtering for tumor transcriptome and immune sequencing. General observations from the study: IR-seq captured clonotypes deeper and more reliably than RNA-seq. Roughly 82% of IR-seq clonotypes had a single read, yet these held about 3.5% of reads.

The library was built from about 400 ng RNA with molecular barcoded adaptors for alpha/delta and beta/gamma chains. MiXCR, applied by TCRdb to the reads, yields one record per CDR3 protein. Seen here are tens of thousands of distinct CDR3 sequences, approximately 12% observed once, and the top ten hold 13% to 15%. This clonotype was seen repeatedly, ten times or more. Its antigen is undetermined. The material sequenced was a population of CD138-negative cells sorted from bone marrow. The receptor was isolated from a donor over 35 with multiple myeloma.

The CDR3: CASSGTSGRGETQYF. The CDR3 bases are TGTGCCAGCAGCGGGACTAGCGGGAGAGGAGAGACCCAGTACTTC. The chain employs TRBV7-9 and TRBJ2-5; TRBD2 agrees at 14 bases. This CDR3 has 15 residues. Germline loops: CDR1 SEHNR, CDR2 FQNEAQ (reference sequence). After removal of 5 bases from V and 4 bases from J, the junction contained 3 bases not matched to a gene.